This TCR beta chain stems from a study of T cell repertoires in cytomegalovirus infection. On this clonotype itself: The antigen is undetermined.

CDR1 SGHVS and CDR2 FNYEAQ come from the germline V gene. This CDR3 has 15 amino acids. The germline V and J ends were trimmed by 5 bases and 6 bases, with 17 bases remaining between them. One entry per CDR3 protein, called by TCRdb with MiXCR from the reads. Here the sample spans some 560,000 distinct CDR3 sequences, almost 40% being singletons. This sequence was found in a human donor in good health (CMV status not recorded). Some clones in this sample may be carry-over from other donors' samples. Sequenced material: cultured PBMCs, taken from culture after CMV antigen stimulation. V usage is TRBV7-6 and J usage is TRBJ2-1, with D uncertain. The CDR3 DNA is TGTGCCAGCAGCGTATTGGGTGATCTCTCCAATGAGCAGTTCTTC. Translating gives CASSVLGDLSNEQFF.